This T cell receptor beta chain derives from a study of beta chain features in type 1 diabetes. This clone was seen a handful of times. Its antigen remains unknown. Study-level points and caveats: Researchers report that Type 1 diabetes patients had moderately but significantly shorter TCRB CDR3s across all four CD4+ subsets.

Every donor provided one heparinised blood draw, which averaged about 110 mL. Germline V gives CDR1 KGHSH, CDR2 LQKENI. The CDR3 runs 15 residues. The J segment lost 4 bases and the V segment lost 3 bases, leaving 5 bases of the junction unmatched. The whole isolated RNA underwent reverse transcription, so sequencing captured expressed TCRB transcripts. Profiling relied on immunoSEQ multiplex PCR, and the TCRdb table lists in-frame clones only, not all of them. The data hold about 280,000 clones, with around 16% observed a single time. Sequencing was carried out using naive CD4+ T cells from blood. The rearrangement joins TRBV18 to TRBJ2-3; 9 bases map to TRBD2. The receptor comes from a man between 18 and 35 years old with type 1 diabetes. The CDR3, as DNA: TGTGCCAGCTCACCTCCAGCGGGGGGATCAGATACGCAGTATTTT. This sequence encodes CASSPPAGGSDTQYF.